These 23 T cell receptor beta chains were sequenced from one sample in a study of T cell responses to AZD1222 COVID-19 vaccine. TCRdb keeps only in-frame clones here, not all; method: immunoSEQ multiplex PCR. The sample shows 180,000 or so clones, nearly 95% of them seen only once. The sequencing used peripheral blood, collected 28 days after the second AZD1222 dose. Receptors were obtained from an adult who received the AZD1222 COVID-19 vaccine.

This chain links TRBV6-5 with TRBJ1-5; TRBD1 matches 7 bases. With V trimmed by 6 bases and J by 5 bases, 10 bases remained unmatched. The CDR3 is 15 residues long. CDR1 and CDR2 from the germline V gene are MNHEY and SVGAGI. Here the CDR3 reads CASSHGTVGHQPQHF. The CDR3 nucleotides are TGTGCCAGCAGCCACGGGACAGTGGGTCATCAGCCCCAGCATTTT.

This clone was seen just once. The J gene is TRBJ2-7, the V gene TRBV6-5, with TRBD1 matching over 9 bases. Germline V gene lookup returns CDR1 MNHEY and CDR2 SVGAGI. This CDR3 region has 15 residues. The junction had 8 bases not matched to a gene; V was cut back by 5 bases and J by 3 bases. The DNA of the CDR3 is TGTGCCAGCAGTCCCGGGGGACAGGGAATCTACGAGCAGTACTTC. It translates to CASSPGGQGIYEQYF.

Comment on this clone: Other DNA sequences within the sample encode an identical CDR3. This chain connects TRBV10-3 to TRBJ1-6, with D maybe TRBD1 (5 bases). CDR3 length: 13 residues. CDR1 and CDR2 (germline): ENHRY, SYGVKD. Trimming stripped 3 bases from V and 7 bases from J, with 7 bases between. CDR3 residues: CAISDRDNSPLHF. CDR3 bases: TGTGCCATCAGTGACAGGGACAATTCACCCCTCCACTTT.

The chain uses TRBV6-5 and TRBJ1-2, with D perhaps matching TRBD1 (6 bases). V was pared by 5 bases and J by 3 bases, with 13 bases between. CDR3 length equals 14 residues. Germline V gives CDR1 MNHEY, CDR2 SVGAGI. The chain's CDR3 is CASSPRQDYYGYTF. As DNA, the CDR3 is TGTGCCAGCAGTCCCCGACAGGACTACTATGGCTACACCTTC.

This chain links TRBV30 with TRBJ1-6; D might be TRBD1 (5 bases). The CDR3 has 13 amino acids. Between the trimmed V and J ends, which lost 3 bases and 10 bases, there was a span of 13 bases. Germline CDR1 reads GTSNPN; CDR2 reads SVGIG (reference sequence). The CDR3 spells CAWSGSGKSPLHF. In DNA form, the CDR3 reads TGTGCCTGGAGCGGCTCAGGGAAATCACCCCTCCACTTT.

The chain combines TRBV5-1 with TRBJ1-5, with 7 bases aligning to TRBD1. With V trimmed by 4 bases and J by 10 bases, 14 bases remained unmatched. Germline CDR1 SGHRS, CDR2 YFSETQ. The CDR3 spans 15 residues. CDR3 sequence: CASSPDGQDVSPQHF. DNA for the CDR3: TGCGCCAGCAGCCCGGACGGACAGGATGTGTCTCCCCAGCATTTT.

V and J are TRBV6-2 or TRBV6-3 and TRBJ2-7, with 9 positions matching TRBD2. V trimming: 5 bases; J trimming: 2 bases; junction bases outside the gene matches: 7. CDR1 is MNHEY, CDR2 SVGEGT, per germline. CDR3 length: 15 residues. The CDR3 sequence is CASSILAGIPYEQYF. The CDR3 nucleotides read TGTGCCAGCAGTATCCTAGCGGGGATCCCCTACGAGCAGTACTTC.

This clone was seen only once. The CDR3 spells CASSPTSGRPSNTGELFF. The CDR3, as DNA: TGTGCCAGCAGCCCTACTAGCGGGAGGCCCTCGAACACCGGGGAGCTGTTTTTT. The rearrangement links TRBV7-6 to TRBJ2-2; 12 bases fit TRBD2. The germline gives CDR1 SGHVS, CDR2 FNYEAQ. The CDR3 length is 18 residues. Trimming at V came to 5 bases and at J to 0 bases, leaving 7 bases not matched to a gene.

V is TRBV5-1 and J is TRBJ2-7, with D possibly matching TRBD1 (6 bases). CDR1 and CDR2 from the germline V gene are SGHRS and YFSETQ. Trimming shortened V by 5 bases and J by 4 bases, and 10 bases separated the two germline ends. The CDR3 is 12 amino acids. The chain's CDR3 is CASRERGYEQYF. The CDR3 bases are TGCGCCAGCAGGGAAAGGGGGTACGAGCAGTACTTC.

This chain uses TRBV2 with TRBJ2-5, with TRBD1 matching over 9 bases. In germline, CDR1 is SNHLY, CDR2 FYNNEI. The ends lost 7 bases at V and 3 bases at J; junction bases unmatched: 6. This CDR3 is built from 14 residues. DNA of the CDR3: TGTGCCAGCAAGCGGACAGGGGTCGAAGAGACCCAGTACTTC. This codes for CASKRTGVEETQYF.

This clone was picked up one time. This rearrangement joins TRBV2 to TRBJ2-5, with 10 bases aligning to TRBD2. The germline V gene has CDR1 SNHLY and CDR2 FYNNEI. V was pared by 3 bases and J by 6 bases, with 4 bases of the junction left unmatched. The CDR3 has 14 residues. In DNA form, the CDR3 reads TGTGCCAGCAGTGATTTACTAGCGGGAAAGACCCAGTACTTC. Translated, it gives CASSDLLAGKTQYF.

The V call is TRBV30, the J call TRBJ1-6; D ambiguous. The CDR3 covers 14 residues. The ends were cut back, 0 bases at V and 6 bases at J, with 9 bases in the middle. The V gene's germline CDR1 is GTSNPN and CDR2 SVGIG (reference sequence). CDR3 DNA: TGTGCCTGGAGTGTACTGGACGGTAATTCACCCCTCCACTTT. Its protein product is CAWSVLDGNSPLHF. The complete variable domain, with remaining parts taken from reference TRBV30 and TRBJ1-6, reads SQTIHQWPATLVQPVGSPLSLECTVEGTSNPNLYWYRQAAGRGLQLLFYSVGIGQISSEVPQNLSASRPQDRQFILSSKKLLLSDSGFYLCAWSVLDGNSPLHFGNGTRLTVT.

The chain is built from TRBV2 and TRBJ2-7; the D gene is possibly TRBD2 (6 bases). Germline V gene lookup returns CDR1 SNHLY and CDR2 FYNNEI. The V gene lost 1 base and the J gene lost 5 bases, with 15 bases spanning the gap. The CDR3 totals 15 residues. The CDR3, as DNA: TGTGCCAGCAGTGAAGTTGGAGTAGGCGGGAACGAGCAGTACTTC. As protein: CASSEVGVGGNEQYF.

The chain joins TRBV10-2 to TRBJ2-1; 12 nucleotides line up with TRBD2. This CDR3 is built from 17 residues. Germline values: CDR1 WSHSY, CDR2 SAAADI. J gave up 3 bases and V 8 bases, and 11 bases lay outside the gene matches. The CDR3 loop is CASAGLAGPTVYNEQFF. CDR3 coding DNA: TGCGCCAGCGCAGGACTAGCGGGGCCAACTGTCTACAATGAGCAGTTCTTC.

This sequence joins TRBV6-5 and TRBJ1-4; no clear D. Trimming took 2 bases from V and 0 from J, leaving 10 bases between them. The germline V gene has CDR1 MNHEY and CDR2 SVGAGI. This CDR3 has 16 amino acids. The CDR3, as DNA: TGTGCCAGCAGTTACAGGGCGGACTCAACTAATGAAAAACTGTTTTTT. Translation: CASSYRADSTNEKLFF.

The V and J genes are TRBV7-9 and TRBJ1-2; D remains unclear. Germline V lookup: CDR1 SEHNR, CDR2 FQNEAQ (reference sequence). Between the trimmed V and J ends, which lost 2 bases and 1 base, there was a span of 2 bases. This CDR3 region has 12 residues. The CDR3 sequence is CASSLNNYGYTF. The DNA for the CDR3 is TGTGCCAGCAGCTTAAATAACTATGGCTACACCTTC.

This clone has only one observation. DNA of the CDR3: TGCAGTGCAGGAAGGGGGTTTATTCAGTACTTC. Translation gives CSAGRGFIQYF. The chain uses TRBV20-1 and TRBJ2-4; the D gene is possibly TRBD1 (6 bases). Looked up from germline, CDR1 is DFQATT and CDR2 is SNEGSKA (reference sequence). The CDR3 runs to 11 residues. V was cut by 6 bases and J by 10 bases, with 13 bases left in between.

About this clone itself: This specimen includes other DNA sequences encoding the same CDR3. V gene TRBV12-3 or TRBV12-4 combines with J gene TRBJ2-5; D unresolved. The V and J ends lost 3 bases and 5 bases respectively, with 4 bases between them. This CDR3 is built from 11 residues. The CDR3 sequence: CASSLGETQYF. The CDR3 region has the DNA TGTGCCAGCAGTTTGGGCGAGACCCAGTACTTC.

The chain combines TRBV9 with TRBJ2-1; D gene ambiguous. Germline V gives CDR1 SGDLS, CDR2 YYNGEE. V was trimmed by 0 bases and J by 2 bases, leaving 6 bases between them. This CDR3 is built from 14 residues. CDR3 protein: CASSVDITYNEQFF. The CDR3, as DNA: TGTGCCAGCAGCGTAGACATTACCTACAATGAGCAGTTCTTC.

The genes are TRBV11-2 and TRBJ1-1; D remains unclear. The CDR3 runs to 15 residues. V shed 2 bases and J shed 1 base, with 11 bases lying between them. CDR1 is SGHAT and CDR2 is FQNNGV in the germline V gene. CDR3 sequence (DNA): TGTGCCAGCAGCTTATATTCAGGTGGGAACACTGAAGCTTTCTTT. It codes for CASSLYSGGNTEAFF.

The chain has TRBV7-9 and TRBJ2-7, with 14 bases matching TRBD2. CDR1 SEHNR and CDR2 FQNEAQ come from the germline V gene (reference sequence). Unmatched junction bases numbered 6, after V lost 4 bases and J lost 1 base. This CDR3 comprises 17 residues. CDR3 bases: TGTGCCAGCAGCTCCGGACTAGCGGGGGGCCCATCCTACGAGCAGTACTTC. The encoded protein is CASSSGLAGGPSYEQYF.

The genes are TRBV4-2 and TRBJ2-2, with 11 bases fitting TRBD1. After removal of 5 bases from V and 0 bases from J, the junction contained 8 bases not matched to a gene. Germline lookup yields CDR1 LGHNA and CDR2 YNFKEQ. CDR3 length: 18 residues. In DNA form, the CDR3 reads TGTGCCAGCAGCGGCCGGGACAGGGGGTCCTCGAACACCGGGGAGCTGTTTTTT. As protein: CASSGRDRGSSNTGELFF.

CDR3 DNA sequence: TGCGCCAGCAGCTTGCGGCCTGGGGGCAATCAGCCCCAGCATTTT. This translates into CASSLRPGGNQPQHF. The genes are TRBV5-1 and TRBJ1-5; no definite D call. CDR1 SGHRS and CDR2 YFSETQ come from the germline V gene. V dropped 1 base and J dropped 2 bases, with 10 bases sitting between them. CDR3 size: 15 residues.